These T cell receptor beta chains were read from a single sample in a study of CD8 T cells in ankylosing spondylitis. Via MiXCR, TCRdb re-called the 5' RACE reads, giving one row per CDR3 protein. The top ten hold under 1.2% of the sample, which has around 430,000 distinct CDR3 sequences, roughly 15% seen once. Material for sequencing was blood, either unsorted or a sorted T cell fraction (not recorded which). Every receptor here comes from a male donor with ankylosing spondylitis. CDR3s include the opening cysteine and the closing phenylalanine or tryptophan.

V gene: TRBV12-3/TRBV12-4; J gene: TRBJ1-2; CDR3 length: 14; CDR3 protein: CASSLGLHFGGYTF
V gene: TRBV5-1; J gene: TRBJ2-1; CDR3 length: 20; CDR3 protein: CASSLAGGLAGGSSYNEQFF
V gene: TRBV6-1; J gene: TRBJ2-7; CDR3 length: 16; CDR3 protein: CASSERLGLGRGEQYF
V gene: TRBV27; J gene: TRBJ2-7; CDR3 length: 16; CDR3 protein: CASSQQREGKNYEQYF
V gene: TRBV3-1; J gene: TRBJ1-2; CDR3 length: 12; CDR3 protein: CASSQDTRGYTF
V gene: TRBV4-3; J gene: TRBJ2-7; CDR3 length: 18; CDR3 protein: CASSQDWSPASGFYEQYF
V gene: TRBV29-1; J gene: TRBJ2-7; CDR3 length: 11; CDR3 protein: CSVATFYEQYF
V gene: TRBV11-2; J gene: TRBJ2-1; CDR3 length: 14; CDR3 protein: CASRNRLASDEQFF
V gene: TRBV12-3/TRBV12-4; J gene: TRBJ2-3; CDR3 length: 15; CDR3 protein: CASSKTSGGSDTQYF
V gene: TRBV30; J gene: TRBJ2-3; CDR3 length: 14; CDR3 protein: CAWRKKGGADTQYF
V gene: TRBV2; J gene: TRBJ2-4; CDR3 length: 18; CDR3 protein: CASSQNPPGQGFGNIQYF
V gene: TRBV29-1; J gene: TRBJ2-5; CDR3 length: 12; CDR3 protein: CSALTGFETQYF
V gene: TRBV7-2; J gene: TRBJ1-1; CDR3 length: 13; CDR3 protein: CASSSGPGPEAFF
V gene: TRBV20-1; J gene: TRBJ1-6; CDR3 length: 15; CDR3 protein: CSASDTGQVNSPLHF
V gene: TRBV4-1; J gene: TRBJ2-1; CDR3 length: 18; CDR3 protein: CASSQGTSGLSSYNEQFF
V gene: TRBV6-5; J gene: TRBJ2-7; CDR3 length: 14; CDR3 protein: CASSWTGRTYEQNF
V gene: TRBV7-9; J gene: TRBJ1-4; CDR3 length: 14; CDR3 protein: CASSQSGANEKLFF
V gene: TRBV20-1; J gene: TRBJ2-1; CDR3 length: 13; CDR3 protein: CSAPGPLGNEQFF
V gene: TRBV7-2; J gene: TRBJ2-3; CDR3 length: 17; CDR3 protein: CASSPTPFGTGTDTQYF
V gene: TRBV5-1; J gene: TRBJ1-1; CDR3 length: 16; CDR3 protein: CASSFSGTGLGTEAFF